The text below deals with one T cell receptor (beta chain). Its antigen is still unknown. A much larger clone differs by one base, so this may be a read error. Distinct nucleotide sequences in the sample also encode this CDR3. The sample belongs to a study of fetal regulatory T cell absence and autoimmunity. Study at large: Without clinical diabetes, IPEX patients showed exocrine pancreas autoimmunity.

General study results and limits: Pancreas TCRs were oligoclonally enriched versus cord blood, some clones over 95-fold.

This CDR3 contains 12 residues. Trimming left V 1 base short and J 1 base short, with 2 bases between. CDR1 and CDR2 (germline): SGHDT, YYEEEE. Using immunoSEQ multiplex PCR, the repertoire was profiled, and TCRdb retains in-frame clones only, with some absent. Of 95,000 or so clones in the sample, about three quarters were seen once. The TCR comes from a male donor with IPEX syndrome. Sequences were obtained from pancreas tissue. This chain uses TRBV5-6 with TRBJ1-1; D call uncertain. In DNA, the CDR3 is TGTGCCAGCAGCTTGCAGAACACTGAAGCTTTCTTT. It is translated as CASSLQNTEAFF.